A selection of T cell receptor beta chains follows, all from one sample in a study of blood T cell repertoires in COVID-19. Using immunoSEQ multiplex PCR, the repertoire was profiled, and TCRdb retains in-frame clones only, with some absent. Among approximately 68,000 clones listed, 65% to 80% were seen once. The sequenced sample was peripheral blood. The receptor set was obtained from a woman in her fifties or sixties with acute or convalescent COVID-19. Each CDR3 is given without its conserved first and last residue. The order of the fields is J gene, V gene, CDR3 protein.

TRBJ1-5 TRBV2 ASSGTGEDQPQH
TRBJ2-2 TRBV18 ASSPGTVSIGELF
TRBJ1-4 TRBV9 ASSASGGNEKLF
TRBJ1-4 TRBV11-2 ASSRTAATNEKLF
TRBJ1-5 TRBV3-1/TRBV3-2 ASSRGTANQPQH
TRBJ1-6 TRBV7-3 ASSRSGERNSPLH
TRBJ2-1 TRBV2 ASSDRKQGVNEQF
TRBJ2-3 TRBV12-5 ASGLQGTDTQY
TRBJ1-1 TRBV5-1 ASSQGTGGLEDTEAF
TRBJ2-2 TRBV7-3 ASSLTQTSGKTGELF
TRBJ1-2 TRBV7-6 ASSVQTGPGYGYT
TRBJ2-1 TRBV7-9 ASSDIDNEQF
TRBJ1-3 TRBV6-2/TRBV6-3 ASSSPGTGNTIY
TRBJ2-3 TRBV5-1 ASSYGASGGMADTQY
TRBJ1-5 TRBV5-1 ASSQGAEENQPQH
TRBJ2-7 TRBV11-2 ASTSQGGEQY
TRBJ1-3 TRBV6-6 ATSQGSGNTIY
TRBJ2-1 TRBV5-6 ASSLGGLAGLEQF
TRBJ1-3 TRBV25-1 ASIRQGTGNTIY
TRBJ2-5 TRBV30 AWSDGETQY
TRBJ1-1 TRBV2 ASSEETGGTEAF
TRBJ2-1 TRBV19 ASKPETSGSASQF
TRBJ2-4 TRBV18 ASSPAAKNIQY
TRBJ2-1 TRBV5-1 ASSRDRTYGEQF
TRBJ2-7 TRBV4-2 ASSQDLSIAGARYEQY
TRBJ2-7 TRBV3-1/TRBV3-2 ASSQTRVYEQY
TRBJ1-5 TRBV6-5 ASRVSELPQH
TRBJ1-2 TRBV13 ASRQQGMNYGYT
TRBJ1-5 TRBV27 ASSLFAATGGQPQH
TRBJ1-6 TRBV27 ASSLGSQRTSPLH
TRBJ1-1 TRBV3-1/TRBV3-2 ASSTTGQANTEAF
TRBJ1-2 TRBV7-8 APSLRGYGYT
TRBJ1-4 TRBV6-6 ASSTGQAIEKLF
TRBJ1-1 TRBV3-1/TRBV3-2 ASSGRLGLEAF
TRBJ1-5 TRBV6-2/TRBV6-3 ASSYLADNQPQH
TRBJ1-5 TRBV2 ASSMSSSNQPQH
TRBJ1-1 TRBV9 ASSNMNTEAF
TRBJ1-1 TRBV2 ASSGQGAWNTEAF
TRBJ2-2 TRBV29-1 SVRQGANTGELF
TRBJ2-5 TRBV28 ASSHRQGGETQY